This T cell receptor beta chain was found in a study of cytomegalovirus exposure and HLA in healthy donors. Notes on the study in general: It was reportedly the case that the classifier diagnosed cytomegalovirus status with high specificity and sensitivity. The authors listed around 150 TCR beta chains as cytomegalovirus-associated.

Assay used: immunoSEQ multiplex PCR; TCRdb lists only in-frame clones, some missing. The sample records about 150,000 clones, 65% to 90% being singletons. V dropped 5 bases and J dropped 2; count of bases not matched to a gene: 8. Germline CDR1 KGHSH, CDR2 LQKENI. The CDR3 totals 15 residues. As for this clone: Its antigen is not known.

The donors were part of the validation cohort, which consisted of about 120 subjects and was separate from the first cohort of about 670 subjects. The source material was PBMCs. The J gene is TRBJ2-7, the V gene TRBV18; TRBD2 matches 8 bases. This TCR derives from a man younger than 35 in good health and CMV-seropositive. This CDR3 is CASSRGAGDTYEQYF. The CDR3 DNA reads TGTGCCAGCTCAAGGGGAGCGGGGGACACCTACGAGCAGTACTTC.